This TCR beta chain appears in the sequencing data of a study of blood T cell repertoires in COVID-19. Study-level background: Sites across the United States, Italy and Spain contributed samples from acute and convalescent COVID-19.

Enrolment of Seattle patients took place during active infection, and they were followed longitudinally. This clone showed up just a few times. Original data processing: Nucleated cell counts were estimated from reference gene primer amplification. Profiling relied on immunoSEQ multiplex PCR, and the TCRdb table lists in-frame clones only, not all of them. The V and J calls and clone size are taken from that table; D and trimming were inferred from the DNA. This repertoire shows over 150,000 clones, around 84% found once; its top ten account for about 0.6%. Unmatched junction bases numbered 2, after V lost 1 base and J lost 5 bases. The germline V gene has CDR1 KGHDR and CDR2 SFDVKD. The length of the CDR3 is 14 residues.

Sequencing used peripheral blood. The TCR was taken from a man in his sixties with COVID-19, enrolled during active disease. J is TRBJ2-7 and V is TRBV24-1, with TRBD1 matching 9 bases. The CDR3 is CATSDLGDRDEQYF. The DNA for the CDR3 is TGTGCCACCAGTGATTTAGGGGACAGGGACGAGCAGTACTTC.